This TCR beta chain was observed in a study of CD4+ T cells in melanoma. Using immunoSEQ multiplex PCR, the repertoire was profiled, and TCRdb retains in-frame clones only, with some absent. The sample has fewer than 20,000 clones; 76% are singletons. About this clone itself: What it binds is unknown.

The study's findings and limits: A reported correlation linked neoantigen-specific CD4+ T cells to CD8+, macrophage and B cell function. Diverse differentiation states were reported for melanoma neoantigen-specific CD4+ T cells.

The germline V gene has CDR1 SGHTS and CDR2 YDEGEE. The CDR3 runs to 14 residues. Trimming shortened V by 2 bases and J by 4 bases, and 12 bases separated the two germline ends. The receptor was isolated from a human donor with melanoma. The sample comprised cells from a culture (not recorded whether cultured in vitro). The chain couples TRBV5-8 to TRBJ1-1; a weak D match, TRBD1 (6 bases). DNA of the CDR3: TGTGCCAGCAGCTTACGGGGGCTGGGCACTGAAGCTTTCTTT. Translated: CASSLRGLGTEAFF.